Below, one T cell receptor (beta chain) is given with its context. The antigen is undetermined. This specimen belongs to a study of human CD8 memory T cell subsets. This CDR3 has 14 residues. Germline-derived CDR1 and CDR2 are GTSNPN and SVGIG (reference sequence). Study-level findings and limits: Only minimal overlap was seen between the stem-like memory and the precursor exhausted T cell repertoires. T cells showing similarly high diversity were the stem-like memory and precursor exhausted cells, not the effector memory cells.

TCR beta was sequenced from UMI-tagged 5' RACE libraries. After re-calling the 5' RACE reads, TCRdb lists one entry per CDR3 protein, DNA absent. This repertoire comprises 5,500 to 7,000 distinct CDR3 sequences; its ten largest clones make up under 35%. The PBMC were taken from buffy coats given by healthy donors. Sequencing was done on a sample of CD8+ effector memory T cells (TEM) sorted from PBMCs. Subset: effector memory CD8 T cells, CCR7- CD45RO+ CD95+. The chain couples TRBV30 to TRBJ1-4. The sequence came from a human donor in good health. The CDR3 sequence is CAWTRGGTNEKLFF.